This TCR beta chain was documented in a study of blood T cell repertoires in COVID-19. Sequencing was performed with immunoSEQ multiplex PCR; in TCRdb, only in-frame clones are kept and a portion is missing. The sample consists of 110,000 to 150,000 clones, 85% to 90% of them appearing once. Germline V gene sequence: CDR1 SGHTA, CDR2 FQGNSA. Trimming removed 2 bases at V and 5 bases at J, with 13 bases between. CDR3 length: 14 residues. The sequence was obtained from a woman aged 55-69 years with active COVID-19. J is TRBJ2-7 and V is TRBV7-2; D not resolved. Sample: peripheral blood. CDR3: CASSLSPQVNEQYF. DNA of the CDR3: TGTGCCAGCAGCTTATCCCCTCAGGTCAACGAGCAGTACTTC.